The 26 T cell receptor beta chains listed next were all sequenced from one sample in a study of vaccination and CD4 T cells after COVID-19. The treatment denotes: roughly ten-day PBMC culture with coronavirus spike peptide pools or control peptides (ViraFEST assay). Antigen specificity for these receptors is unknown. The study sequenced cultured CD4+ T cell DNA using the Oncomine TCR Beta short-read assay. TCRdb re-called the PCR reads through MiXCR, storing one row per CDR3 protein. Among tens of thousands of distinct CDR3 sequences listed, around half were seen once. The sequenced sample consisted of CD4+ T cells from blood, cultured in vitro. Source of these receptors: a human donor who had recovered from COVID-19.

The J gene is TRBJ1-5, the V gene TRBV28; D is perhaps TRBD1 (6 bases). CDR1 is MDHEN, CDR2 SYDVKM, per germline. Trimming took 3 bases from V and 2 from J, leaving 14 bases between them. The CDR3 consists of 16 residues. This CDR3 reads CASSFRGAKGNQPQHF. The CDR3 nucleotides read TGTGCCAGCAGTTTTCGGGGGGCTAAGGGCAATCAGCCCCAGCATTTT.

The chain employs TRBV12-3 or TRBV12-4 and TRBJ1-1; no clear D gene. The CDR3 loop spans 13 amino acids. Trimming stripped 6 bases from V and 7 bases from J, with 15 bases between. This chain's CDR3 is CASSPTRLVEAFF. CDR3 sequence (DNA): TGTGCCAGCAGCCCCACCAGATTGGTTGAAGCTTTCTTT.

This chain links TRBV20-1 with TRBJ1-2; D gene uncertain. The germline gives CDR1 DFQATT, CDR2 SNEGSKA (reference sequence). This CDR3 is 13 amino acids long. V was pared by 3 bases and J by 3 bases, with 11 bases between. For the CDR3, the DNA is TGCAGTGCTAGTGTCCCGGTGGACTATGGCTACACCTTC. This gives the protein CSASVPVDYGYTF.

This chain joins TRBV10-3 and TRBJ2-6; D ambiguous. Germline V gives CDR1 ENHRY, CDR2 SYGVKD. This CDR3 is built from 15 residues. Trimming took 5 bases from V and 2 from J, leaving 10 bases between them. In DNA, the CDR3 is TGTGCCATCAGTTCCCCTAGGGCTGGGGCCAACGTCCTGACTTTC. It codes for CAISSPRAGANVLTF.

The V call is TRBV27, the J call TRBJ2-3, with D tentatively TRBD2 (5 bases). CDR1 MNHEY and CDR2 SMNVEV come from the germline V gene (reference sequence). V lost 7 bases to trimming and J lost 2 bases, with 25 bases between them. The CDR3 runs to 18 residues. Written as DNA, the CDR3 is TGTGCCAGCACCTCCGATTCCCGATTTCTACGGGACACAGATACGCAGTATTTT. Translation: CASTSDSRFLRDTDTQYF.

The chain couples TRBV7-9 to TRBJ2-5, with 11 bases identical to TRBD1. CDR3 length: 16 amino acids. V lost 4 bases to trimming and J lost 5 bases; unmatched junction nucleotides: 9. Germline CDR1 is SEHNR and CDR2 is FQNEAQ (reference sequence). The CDR3 here is CASSSNGQGAWETQYF. CDR3 bases: TGTGCCAGCAGCTCGAACGGACAGGGGGCTTGGGAGACCCAGTACTTC.

The chain combines TRBV20-1 with TRBJ2-7; TRBD1 matches at 8 bases. V shed 5 bases, J shed 2 bases, and the junction held 8 bases outside the gene matches. Germline V gene sequence: CDR1 DFQATT, CDR2 SNEGSKA (reference sequence). The CDR3 contains 14 residues. The CDR3 coding sequence is TGCAGTGCTCCCACCCGGACAGGGACCTACGAGCAGTACTTC. The encoded protein is CSAPTRTGTYEQYF.

Comment on this clonotype: One junction end does not reproduce the germline sequence, and a read error may be involved. The chain couples TRBV23-1 to TRBJ1-1; TRBD1 aligns across 7 bases. TRBV23-1 is an ORF; its function is uncertain. CDR3 size: 15 residues. CDR3 coding DNA: TGCACCAGCGGAAAACAGGGGCTTAAGAACACTGAAGCTTTCTTT. This codes for CTSGKQGLKNTEAFF.

This clonotype was observed a handful of times. This chain joins TRBV7-9 and TRBJ2-3; no reliable D call. This CDR3 region has 14 residues. Between the trimmed V and J ends, which lost 4 bases and 2 bases, there was a span of 10 bases. Germline loops: CDR1 SEHNR, CDR2 FQNEAQ (reference sequence). The CDR3: CASSSTLPTDTQYF. For the CDR3, the DNA is TGTGCCAGCAGCTCGACTTTACCCACAGATACGCAGTATTTT.

V gene TRBV27 combines with J gene TRBJ2-7; 8 bases match TRBD1. The CDR3 loop spans 15 amino acids. Losses at the gene ends were 1 base for V and 6 bases for J; bases not matched to a gene: 8. The germline V gene has CDR1 MNHEY and CDR2 SMNVEV (reference sequence). The CDR3 sequence: CASSLFEQGVGEQYF. CDR3 in DNA: TGTGCCAGCAGTTTATTCGAACAGGGGGTCGGCGAGCAGTACTTC.

The V and J genes are TRBV18 and TRBJ1-2, with D uncertain. V was pared by 3 bases and J by 10 bases, with 21 bases between. Germline assignment: CDR1 KGHSH and CDR2 LQKENI. The CDR3 covers 15 residues. The CDR3, as DNA: TGTGCCAGCTCACCCAGAAAGGCCGGGGTATGGTTCTACACCTTC. Encoded protein: CASSPRKAGVWFYTF. Full variable domain (outside the CDR3, taken from reference TRBV18 and TRBJ1-2): NAGVMQNPRHLVRRRGQEARLRCSPMKGHSHVYWYRQLPEEGLKFMVYLQKENIIDESGMPKERFSAEFPKEGPSILRIQQVVRGDSAAYFCASSPRKAGVWFYTFGSGTRLTVV.

This clonotype was picked up one time. The gene calls are TRBV24-1 and TRBJ2-3; tentative D call: TRBD2 (6 bases). This CDR3 is built from 17 residues. Per germline, CDR1 KGHDR and CDR2 SFDVKD. Trimming removed 4 bases at V and 2 bases at J, with 18 bases between. This CDR3 is CATSDWEDGRSTDTQYF. In DNA form, the CDR3 reads TGTGCCACCAGTGACTGGGAGGACGGACGGTCCACAGATACGCAGTATTTT.

The chain employs TRBV20-1 and TRBJ2-7; D not certain. Germline-derived CDR1 and CDR2 are DFQATT and SNEGSKA (reference sequence). The CDR3 totals 11 residues. Deletions cut 5 bases from V and 6 bases from J, with 11 bases between. The CDR3 loop is CSAGEWGEQYF. The CDR3 nucleotides are TGCAGTGCTGGGGAATGGGGCGAGCAGTACTTC.

This rearrangement joins TRBV13 to TRBJ2-4, with TRBD1 matching 11 bases. The junction had 6 bases not matched to a gene; V was cut back by 2 bases and J by 15 bases. The CDR3 is 13 residues long. Germline V CDR1 and CDR2: PRHDT, FYEKMQ (reference sequence). This CDR3 reads CASSLTGQGVLYF. CDR3 DNA sequence: TGTGCCAGCAGCTTAACGGGACAGGGGGTTTTGTACTTC.

This clonotype has a handful of counts. The V and J genes are TRBV20-1 and TRBJ1-5; 7 nucleotides line up with TRBD1. Per germline, CDR1 DFQATT and CDR2 SNEGSKA (reference sequence). Trimming took 3 bases from V and 5 from J; bases not matched to a gene: 4. CDR3 size: 13 residues. The CDR3 spells CSARDRWDQPQHF. CDR3 nucleotide sequence: TGCAGTGCTAGGGACAGGTGGGATCAGCCCCAGCATTTT.

This rearrangement joins TRBV20-1 to TRBJ2-1, with D possibly being TRBD2 (6 bases). V was shortened by 6 bases and J by 6 bases, with 18 bases between the two germline ends. Per the germline V gene, CDR1 is DFQATT and CDR2 is SNEGSKA (reference sequence). This CDR3 region has 14 residues. The CDR3 loop reads CSARTSGSPNEQFF. CDR3 nucleotide sequence: TGCAGTGCCCGGACCTCCGGGAGTCCCAATGAGCAGTTCTTC.

The chain links TRBV6-2 or TRBV6-3 to TRBJ2-2; 9 bases agree with TRBD1. Germline assignment: CDR1 MNHEY and CDR2 SVGEGT. The CDR3 loop spans 15 amino acids. J lost 4 bases, V lost 8 bases, and 8 bases had no gene match. The CDR3 here is CASGEGTGLTGELFF. The CDR3 DNA reads TGTGCCAGCGGAGAGGGGACAGGGCTCACCGGGGAGCTGTTTTTT.

This rearrangement joins TRBV12-3 or TRBV12-4 to TRBJ2-7; D gene uncertain. V lost 3 bases to trimming and J lost 2 bases, with 8 bases between them. The CDR3 consists of 13 residues. The CDR3: CASSLARTYEQYF. The DNA of the CDR3 is TGTGCCAGCAGTTTGGCCAGGACCTACGAGCAGTACTTC.

This clonotype was counted only a few times. The chain carries TRBV6-2 or TRBV6-3 and TRBJ2-7; D perhaps matches TRBD1 (5 bases). The germline gives CDR1 MNHEY, CDR2 SVGEGT. The length of the CDR3 is 18 residues. Trimming took off 4 bases at V and 1 base at J, with 23 bases between the two ends. The CDR3 protein is CASSSYFWSGHPSYEQYF. DNA for the CDR3: TGTGCCAGCAGTTCATACTTTTGGTCTGGACATCCTTCCTACGAGCAGTACTTC.

This clonotype showed up just a few times. V and J are TRBV6-1 and TRBJ1-5; 8 bases map to TRBD1. The CDR3 runs to 17 residues. Germline CDR1 is MNHNS and CDR2 is SASEGT. Trimming removed 0 bases from V and 4 bases from J; junction bases left unmatched: 8. The CDR3: CASSEALDRGQNQPQHF. CDR3 nucleotides: TGTGCCAGCAGTGAAGCCTTAGACAGGGGACAAAATCAGCCCCAGCATTTT.

V is TRBV28 and J is TRBJ1-4; D gene unclear. From germline, CDR1 is MDHEN and CDR2 SYDVKM. This CDR3 has 11 amino acids. Trimming shortened V by 3 bases and J by 17 bases, and 13 bases separated the two germline ends. This chain's CDR3 is CASSFRGIDFF. DNA of the CDR3: TGTGCCAGCAGTTTCAGAGGGATCGACTTTTTT.

The sample holds one count of this clonotype. This chain connects TRBV7-8 to TRBJ2-1; D possibly uses TRBD1 or TRBD2 (5 bases each). Germline-derived CDR1 and CDR2 are SGHVS and FQNEAQ. The length of the CDR3 is 20 residues. Trimming removed 2 bases at V and 0 bases at J, with 23 bases between. The chain's CDR3 is CASSLSPGPFTRSSYNEQFF. In nucleotides, the CDR3 is TGTGCCAGCAGCTTATCACCGGGGCCCTTTACACGGAGCTCCTACAATGAGCAGTTCTTC.

The chain has TRBV2 and TRBJ2-5; a possible D gene is TRBD1 (6 bases). The V and J ends lost 6 bases and 1 base respectively, with 12 bases between them. The CDR3 covers 14 residues. Germline V gene data show CDR1 as SNHLY and CDR2 as FYNNEI. CDR3 amino acids: CASRGHGVQETQYF. The CDR3, as DNA: TGTGCCAGCAGGGGACACGGAGTCCAAGAGACCCAGTACTTC. Full variable domain (rest looked up from reference TRBV2 and TRBJ2-5): EPEVTQTPSHQVTQMGQEVILRCVPISNHLYFYWYRQILGQKVEFLVSFYNNEISEKSEIFDDQFSVERPDGSNFTLKIRSTKLEDSAMYFCASRGHGVQETQYFGPGTRLLVL.

This chain links TRBV28 with TRBJ1-2; TRBD1 matches 8 bases. The CDR3 covers 12 residues. Germline CDR1 reads MDHEN; CDR2 reads SYDVKM. The V segment lost 8 bases and the J segment 2 bases; nucleotides outside the gene matches: 1. Here the CDR3 reads CASQGANYGYTF. CDR3 sequence (DNA): TGTGCCAGCCAGGGGGCGAACTATGGCTACACCTTC.

The chain has TRBV7-2 and TRBJ2-3, with a tentative D call TRBD1 (6 bases). The V and J ends lost 5 bases and 3 bases respectively, with 15 bases between them. This CDR3 is built from 15 residues. The V gene's germline CDR1 is SGHTA and CDR2 FQGNSA. For the CDR3, the DNA is TGTGCCAGCAGCAAGGGACACCCGGGGACAGATACGCAGTATTTT. It translates to CASSKGHPGTDTQYF.

There are a few counts of this clonotype. The chain joins TRBV7-2 to TRBJ1-5; D gene uncertain. The CDR3 is 15 amino acids. In germline, CDR1 is SGHTA, CDR2 FQGNSA. V was pared by 0 bases and J by 0 bases, with 6 bases between. CDR3: CASSLAPASNQPQHF. The CDR3 nucleotides are TGTGCCAGCAGCTTAGCGCCGGCTAGCAATCAGCCCCAGCATTTT.